This T cell receptor beta chain was captured in a study of shared clonotypes between healthy human individuals. Data came from immunoSEQ multiplex PCR; TCRdb stores just in-frame clones and leaves some out. The table shows around 510,000 clones, with approximately 95% occurring only once. Study-wide findings and caveats: When compared with the clonotypes that were shared by all four sorted-subset donors, the non-shared clonotypes turned out to have lower generation probabilities. Sampling covered blood only; tissue repertoires likely differ.

Turning to this clone: Its cognate antigen is unknown. At the DNA level, this CDR3 is encoded by other sequences in the same sample as well.

V gave up 0 bases and J gave up 1 base, with 3 bases separating them. Germline V gene lookup returns CDR1 MNHNS and CDR2 SASEGT. This CDR3 has 13 amino acids. Specimen: naive CD4+ T cells sorted from blood. Subset denoted: CD45RA+ positively selected. This TCR came from a woman in her twenties or thirties in good health. V gene TRBV6-1 combines with J gene TRBJ1-1; D gene uncertain. Written as DNA, the CDR3 is TGTGCCAGCAGTGAAGCTGCGAACACTGAAGCTTTCTTT. This gives the protein CASSEAANTEAFF.